A single TCR beta chain is shown here with its context. The antigen is not known. V lost 2 bases to trimming and J lost 3 bases, with 6 bases between them. This CDR3 has 13 amino acids. Germline lookup yields CDR1 ENHRY and CDR2 SYGVKD. The data stem from a study of CD8 T cells in ankylosing spondylitis. TCRdb used MiXCR to reprocess the 5' RACE reads, holding one entry per CDR3 protein. The table lists roughly 670,000 distinct CDR3 sequences, around 19% of them singletons. Study-wide results and caveats: Ankylosing spondylitis blood appeared to carry a characteristic TCR beta motif of several highly homologous variants. Clones linked to disease were reported to show significant enrichment in matched ankylosing spondylitis synovial fluid.

The rearrangement joins TRBV10-3 to TRBJ2-3; D gene ambiguous. The specimen was blood, either unsorted or a sorted T cell fraction (not recorded which). This sequence was found in a male donor with ankylosing spondylitis. CDR3 DNA: TGTGCCATCAGTGAGGACGGTACAGATACGCAGTATTTT. Residues: CAISEDGTDTQYF.